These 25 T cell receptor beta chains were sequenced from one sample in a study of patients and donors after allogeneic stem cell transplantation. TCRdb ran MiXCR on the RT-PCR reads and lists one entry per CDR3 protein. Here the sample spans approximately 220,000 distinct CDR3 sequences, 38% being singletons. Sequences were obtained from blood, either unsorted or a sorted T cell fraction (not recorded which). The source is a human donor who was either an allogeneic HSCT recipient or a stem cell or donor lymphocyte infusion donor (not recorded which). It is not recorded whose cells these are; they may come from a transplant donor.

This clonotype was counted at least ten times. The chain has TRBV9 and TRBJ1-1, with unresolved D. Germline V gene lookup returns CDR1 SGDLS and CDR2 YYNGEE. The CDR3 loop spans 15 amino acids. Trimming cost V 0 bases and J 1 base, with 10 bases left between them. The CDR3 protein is CASSVGGGGNTEAFF. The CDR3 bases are TGTGCCAGCAGCGTAGGGGGAGGCGGGAACACTGAAGCTTTCTTT.

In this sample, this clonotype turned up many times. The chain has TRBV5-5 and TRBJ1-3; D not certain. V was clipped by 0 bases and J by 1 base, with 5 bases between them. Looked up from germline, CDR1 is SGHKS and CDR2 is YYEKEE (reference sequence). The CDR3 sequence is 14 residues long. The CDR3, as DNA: TGTGCCAGCAGCTTGGGGCCTTCTGGAAACACCATATATTTT. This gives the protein CASSLGPSGNTIYF.

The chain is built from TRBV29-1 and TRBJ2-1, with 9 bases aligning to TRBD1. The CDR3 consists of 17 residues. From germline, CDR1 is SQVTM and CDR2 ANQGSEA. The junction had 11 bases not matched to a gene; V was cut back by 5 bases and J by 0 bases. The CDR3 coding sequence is TGCAGCGTTACCGGGACAGGGACCTATCCCTCCTACAATGAGCAGTTCTTC. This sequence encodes CSVTGTGTYPSYNEQFF.

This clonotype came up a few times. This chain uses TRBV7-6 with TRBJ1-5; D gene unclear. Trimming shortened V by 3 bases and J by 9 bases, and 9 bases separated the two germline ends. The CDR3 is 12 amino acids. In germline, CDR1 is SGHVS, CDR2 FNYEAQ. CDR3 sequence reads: CASSFTRGPQHF. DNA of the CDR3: TGTGCCAGCAGCTTCACTCGAGGGCCCCAGCATTTT.

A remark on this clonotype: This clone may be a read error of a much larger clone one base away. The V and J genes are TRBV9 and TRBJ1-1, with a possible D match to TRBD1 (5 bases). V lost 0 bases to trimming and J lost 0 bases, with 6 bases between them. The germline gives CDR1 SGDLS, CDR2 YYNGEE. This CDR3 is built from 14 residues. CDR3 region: CASSVAGLNTEAFF. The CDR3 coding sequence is TGTGCCAGCAGCGTAGCAGGGTTGAACACTGAAGCTTTCTTT.

Written as DNA, the CDR3 is TGTGCCAGCAGCCCTAGTGGCGGGTTCTATGAGCAGTTCTTC. Translating it yields CASSPSGGFYEQFF. The chain recombines TRBV9 with TRBJ2-1; D is possibly TRBD2 (5 bases). The CDR3 consists of 14 residues. V lost 4 bases to trimming and J lost 8 bases, with 16 bases between them. Per germline, CDR1 SGDLS and CDR2 YYNGEE.

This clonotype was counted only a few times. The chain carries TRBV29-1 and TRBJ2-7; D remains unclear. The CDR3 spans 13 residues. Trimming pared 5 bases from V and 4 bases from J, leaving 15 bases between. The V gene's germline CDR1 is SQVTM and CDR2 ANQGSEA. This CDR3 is CSVTRPPRYEQYF. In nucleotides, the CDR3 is TGCAGCGTTACCCGGCCCCCAAGGTACGAGCAGTACTTC.

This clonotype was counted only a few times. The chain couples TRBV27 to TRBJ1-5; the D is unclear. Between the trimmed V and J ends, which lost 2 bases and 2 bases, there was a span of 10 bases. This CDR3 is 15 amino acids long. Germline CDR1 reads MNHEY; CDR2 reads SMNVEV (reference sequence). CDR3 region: CASSLRRHRNQPQHF. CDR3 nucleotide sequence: TGTGCCAGCAGTTTACGAAGACATCGCAATCAGCCCCAGCATTTT.

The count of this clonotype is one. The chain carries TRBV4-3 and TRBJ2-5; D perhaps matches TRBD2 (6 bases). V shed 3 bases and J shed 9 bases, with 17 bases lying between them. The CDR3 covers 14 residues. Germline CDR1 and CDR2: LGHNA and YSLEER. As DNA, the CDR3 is TGCGCCAGCAGCCAGGGGGGACGGCTTGAGGCCCAGTACTTC. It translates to CASSQGGRLEAQYF.

CDR3 protein: CSAGDRGGSPLHF. In DNA form, the CDR3 reads TGCAGTGCTGGGGACAGGGGAGGTTCACCCCTCCACTTT. V is TRBV20-1 and J is TRBJ1-6; 10 nucleotides line up with TRBD1. The CDR3 is made up of 13 amino acids. Trimming took 5 bases from V and 9 from J; bases not matched to a gene: 4. Germline-derived CDR1 and CDR2 are DFQATT and SNEGSKA (reference sequence).

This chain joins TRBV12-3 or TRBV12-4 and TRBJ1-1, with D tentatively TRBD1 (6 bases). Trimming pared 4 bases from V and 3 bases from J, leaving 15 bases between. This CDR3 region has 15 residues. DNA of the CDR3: TGTGCCAGCAGTTCAAGCCTAGGGGGGGACACTGAAGCTTTCTTT. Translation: CASSSSLGGDTEAFF.

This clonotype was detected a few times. This chain's CDR3 is CAHRVVTEAFF. The CDR3 DNA follows: TGTGCCCATCGTGTAGTCACTGAAGCTTTCTTT. The J gene is TRBJ1-1, the V gene TRBV7-9; D is unresolved. The CDR3 spans 11 residues. The germline V gene encodes CDR1 SEHNR and CDR2 FQNEAQ (reference sequence). V lost 11 bases to trimming and J lost 4 bases, with 11 bases between them.

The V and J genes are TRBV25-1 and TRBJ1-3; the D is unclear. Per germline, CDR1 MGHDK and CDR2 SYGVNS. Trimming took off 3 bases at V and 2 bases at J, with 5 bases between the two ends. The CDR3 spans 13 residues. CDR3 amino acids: CASSDSPGNTIYF. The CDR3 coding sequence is TGTGCCAGCAGTGATTCCCCTGGAAACACCATATATTTT.

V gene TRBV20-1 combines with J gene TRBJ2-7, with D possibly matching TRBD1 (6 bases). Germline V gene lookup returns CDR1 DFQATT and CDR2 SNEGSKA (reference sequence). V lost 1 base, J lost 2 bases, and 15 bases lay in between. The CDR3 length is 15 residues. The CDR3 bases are TGCAGTGCTAGAGCTCACCCAGGGGACCCCTACGAGCAGTACTTC. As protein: CSARAHPGDPYEQYF.

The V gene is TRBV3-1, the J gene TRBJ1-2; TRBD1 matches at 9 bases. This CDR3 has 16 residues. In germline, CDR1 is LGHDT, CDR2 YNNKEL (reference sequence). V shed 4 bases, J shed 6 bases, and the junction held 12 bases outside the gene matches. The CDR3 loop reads CASSLFSRDRVNGYTF. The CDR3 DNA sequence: TGTGCCAGCAGCCTCTTCAGTCGGGACAGGGTGAATGGCTACACCTTC.

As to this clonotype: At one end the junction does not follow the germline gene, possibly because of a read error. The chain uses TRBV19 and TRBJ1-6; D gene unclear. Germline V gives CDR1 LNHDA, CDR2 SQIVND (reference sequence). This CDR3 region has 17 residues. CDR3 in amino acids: CASSPRAGSSYNSPFHF. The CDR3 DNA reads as TGTGCCAGTAGTCCTCGAGCGGGGAGCTCCTATAATTCACCCTTCCACTTT.

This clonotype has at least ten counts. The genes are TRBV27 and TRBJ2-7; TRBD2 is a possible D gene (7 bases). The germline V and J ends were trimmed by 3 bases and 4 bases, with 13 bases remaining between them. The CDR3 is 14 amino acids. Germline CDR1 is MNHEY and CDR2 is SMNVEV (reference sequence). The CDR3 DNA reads TGTGCCAGCAGTTTGGGGGGGCGTGCTTACGAGCAGTACTTC. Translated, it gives CASSLGGRAYEQYF.

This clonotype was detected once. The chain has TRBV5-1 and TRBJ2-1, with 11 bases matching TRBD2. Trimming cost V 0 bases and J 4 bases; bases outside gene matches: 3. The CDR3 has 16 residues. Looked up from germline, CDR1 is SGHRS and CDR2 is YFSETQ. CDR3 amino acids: CASSLAGTSGYNEQFF. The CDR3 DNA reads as TGCGCCAGCAGCTTGGCAGGGACTAGCGGATACAATGAGCAGTTCTTC. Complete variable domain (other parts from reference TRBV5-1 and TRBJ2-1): KAGVTQTPRYLIKTRGQQVTLSCSPISGHRSVSWYQQTPGQGLQFLFEYFSETQRNKGNFPGRFSGRQFSNSRSEMNVSTLELGDSALYLCASSLAGTSGYNEQFFGPGTRLTVL.

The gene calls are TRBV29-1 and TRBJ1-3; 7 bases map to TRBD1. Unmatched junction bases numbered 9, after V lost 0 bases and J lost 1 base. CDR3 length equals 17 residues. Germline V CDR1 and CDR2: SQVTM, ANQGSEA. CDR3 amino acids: CSVEDPWTGPSGNTIYF. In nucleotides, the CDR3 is TGCAGCGTTGAAGATCCTTGGACAGGTCCTTCTGGAAACACCATATATTTT.

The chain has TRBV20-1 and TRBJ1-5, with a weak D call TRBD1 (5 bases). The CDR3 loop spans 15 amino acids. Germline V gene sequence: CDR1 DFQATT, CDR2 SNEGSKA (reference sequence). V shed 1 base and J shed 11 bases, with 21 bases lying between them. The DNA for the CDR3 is TGCAGTGCTAGAGCCGTAAGATTTACATCGGGGGCCCAGCATTTT. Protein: CSARAVRFTSGAQHF.

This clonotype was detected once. The CDR3 sequence: CASSSSAARGKLFF. CDR3 sequence (DNA): TGTGCCAGCAGCTCCTCAGCAGCCCGGGGAAAACTGTTTTTT. The rearrangement links TRBV9 to TRBJ1-4; D unresolved. The CDR3 has 14 amino acids. In germline, CDR1 is SGDLS, CDR2 YYNGEE. V was clipped by 4 bases and J by 10 bases, with 17 bases between them. The whole variable domain, filled in from reference TRBV9 and TRBJ1-4, reads DSGVTQTPKHLITATGQRVTLRCSPRSGDLSVYWYQQSLDQGLQFLIQYYNGEERAKGNILERFSAQQFPDLHSELNLSSLELGDSALYFCASSSSAARGKLFFGSGTQLSVL.

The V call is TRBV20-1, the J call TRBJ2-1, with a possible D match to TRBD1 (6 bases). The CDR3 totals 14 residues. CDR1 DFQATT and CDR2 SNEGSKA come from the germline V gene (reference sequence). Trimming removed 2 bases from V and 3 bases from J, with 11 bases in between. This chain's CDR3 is CSARLGAVYNEQFF. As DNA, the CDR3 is TGCAGTGCTAGATTGGGGGCCGTCTACAATGAGCAGTTCTTC.

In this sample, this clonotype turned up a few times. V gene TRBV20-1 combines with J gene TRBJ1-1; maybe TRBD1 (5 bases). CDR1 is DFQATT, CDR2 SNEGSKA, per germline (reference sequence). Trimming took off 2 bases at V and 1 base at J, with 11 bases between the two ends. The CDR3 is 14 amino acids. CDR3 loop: CSARRGQKNTEAFF. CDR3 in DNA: TGCAGTGCTAGACGAGGACAAAAGAACACTGAAGCTTTCTTT.

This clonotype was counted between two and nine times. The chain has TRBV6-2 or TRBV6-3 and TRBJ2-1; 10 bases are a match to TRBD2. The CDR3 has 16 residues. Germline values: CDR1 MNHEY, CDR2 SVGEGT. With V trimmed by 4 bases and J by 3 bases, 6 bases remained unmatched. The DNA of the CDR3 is TGTGCCAGCAGTTCCCCAACTAGCGGGATCTACAATGAGCAGTTCTTC. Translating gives CASSSPTSGIYNEQFF.

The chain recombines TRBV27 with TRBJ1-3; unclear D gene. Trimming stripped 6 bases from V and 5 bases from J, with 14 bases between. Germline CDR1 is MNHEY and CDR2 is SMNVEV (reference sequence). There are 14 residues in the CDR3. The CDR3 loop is CASSPATVRNTIYF. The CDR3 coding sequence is TGTGCCAGCAGCCCGGCAACAGTTCGAAACACCATATATTTT.